The present TCR beta chain was sequenced within a study of blood T cell repertoires in COVID-19 (dated by TCRdb to about 2020). About the investigation overall: The collaborator samples originated in the United States, Italy and Spain and spanned the acute and convalescent phases of COVID-19. Samples came from the ongoing ImmuneRACE study (first 160 participants) plus 1,254 subjects from 6 global collaborators. Sample metadata almost always included a de-identified subject ID, COVID-19 status, age in years and sex. The repertoires were released in a freely available public database intended as a resource for research on the immune response to SARS-CoV-2. Deeply sampled blood TCRbeta repertoires from subjects exposed to, actively infected with, or recovered from COVID-19 were included in the dataset. Where available, HLA class I and class II types were obtained from metadata supplied by the sample provider rather than from assay-based typing. The prospective study material was composed of cDNA or gDNA derived from T cells, B-cell-depleted T cells, or PBMCs. What the authors observed across the whole study: The quantity of clinical and demographic metadata differed by source and by participant and was supplied without curation.

TCRbeta CDR3 regions were amplified from genomic DNA using the immunoSEQ Assay, a bias-controlled multiplex PCR. The authors' pipeline ran thus. Nucleated cell counts per sample were estimated from amplification of reference gene primers within the assay. To quantify the absolute abundance of each unique TCRbeta CDR3 rearrangement, sequence reads were collapsed and filtered. For each sample, productive Simpson clonality was calculated as the square root of Simpson's diversity index over productive rearrangements. TCRdb provides this immuneACCESS table in a form limited to in-frame rearrangements. Some clones are lacking; in checked studies, under half of them reflect an unresolved V gene, and why the rest are absent is not known. The D gene and trimming were derived from the DNA, and the V and J assignments and clone size from that table. Counted in this sample were fewer than 120,000 clones; roughly 76% of them appeared once. 6% to 8.5% of the sample is held by the ten biggest clonotypes.

Per the germline V gene (reference sequence), MNHEY is the CDR1 and SMNVEV is the CDR2. At the junction V is shortened by 5 bases and J by 6 bases, with 17 bases in between. The CDR3 goes from the cysteine to the phenylalanine over 16 residues. CDR3 DNA only is kept here, 48 bases in frame from base 1. Of note for this clone: Its antigen specificity is not known. Per-nucleotide qualities are absent, and no much larger clonotype sits a single base away.

Collaborating institutions collected whole blood in K2EDTA tubes following their own protocols. Collaborator samples were shipped for TCRbeta analysis as frozen whole blood, isolated PBMCs, or DNA extracted from either sample type. The chain is made from TRBV27 and TRBJ1-6, with TRBD1 as a weak D call on 6 bases. Sequencing input: peripheral blood. This clonotype was sampled from a woman aged 55-70 years with acute or convalescent COVID-19. The CDR3 reads as follows: CASSGGTGSLNSPLHF. The nucleotide sequence is given as TGTGCCAGCAGTGGAGGTACAGGGAGCCTTAATTCACCCCTCCACTTT.